What follows are 3 T cell receptor beta chains derived from one specimen sequenced in a study of neurological immune-mediated disorders. MiXCR was run by TCRdb on the 5' RACE reads, yielding one entry per CDR3 protein. The table records roughly 25,000 distinct CDR3 sequences, under 8.5% of them present only once. Sequencing used PBMCs. These TCRs come from a woman in her thirties or forties in good health.

There are many counts of this clonotype. CDR3 coding DNA: TGTGCCAGCAGCTCACTAGCGGGCCTTGACGGTACGCAGTATTTT. It encodes CASSSLAGLDGTQYF. The V and J genes are TRBV7-2 and TRBJ2-3; 9 nucleotides match TRBD2. CDR1 is SGHTA, CDR2 FQGNSA, per germline. V was pared by 4 bases and J by 8 bases, with 10 bases of the junction left unmatched. The CDR3 length is 15 residues.

The rearrangement links TRBV5-6 to TRBJ2-7; 9 nucleotides align to TRBD2. J gave up 0 bases and V 4 bases, and 5 bases lay outside the gene matches. The CDR3 is 15 residues long. Germline assignment: CDR1 SGHDT and CDR2 YYEEEE. The CDR3 sequence is CASSPLAGSSYEQYF. The CDR3 region has the DNA TGTGCCAGCAGCCCTCTAGCGGGGAGCTCCTACGAGCAGTACTTC.

In this sample, this clonotype turned up many times. DNA of the CDR3: TGTGCCAGCACCCGGACTAGCGGGAAAGCTGAGCAGTTCTTC. It translates to CASTRTSGKAEQFF. This sequence joins TRBV7-2 and TRBJ2-1; 12 positions agree with TRBD2. CDR1 and CDR2 from the germline V gene are SGHTA and FQGNSA. The CDR3 totals 14 residues. With 7 bases clipped from V and 9 bases from J, the junction kept 7 bases outside the gene matches.